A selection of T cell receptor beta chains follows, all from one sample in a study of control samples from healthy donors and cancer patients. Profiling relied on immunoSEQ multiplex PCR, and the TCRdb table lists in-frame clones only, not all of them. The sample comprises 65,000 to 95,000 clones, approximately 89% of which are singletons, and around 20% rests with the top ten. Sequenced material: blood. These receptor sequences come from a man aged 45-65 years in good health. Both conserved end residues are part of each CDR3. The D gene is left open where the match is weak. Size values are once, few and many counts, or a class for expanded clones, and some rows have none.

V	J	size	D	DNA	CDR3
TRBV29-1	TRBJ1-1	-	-	TGCAGCGTTGGAGGAAGTGAAGCTTTCTTT	CSVGGSEAFF
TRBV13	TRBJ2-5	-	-	TGTGCCAGCAGCTTAGAACCGGGAGAGACCCAGTACTTC	CASSLEPGETQYF
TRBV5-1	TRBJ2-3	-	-	TGCGCCAGCACCTTGGGTGAAAGCGGAACTAGCACAGATACGCAGTATTTT	CASTLGESGTSTDTQYF
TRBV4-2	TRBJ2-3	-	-	TGTGCCAGCAGTCCCCCCGCCACAGATACGCAGTATTTT	CASSPPATDTQYF
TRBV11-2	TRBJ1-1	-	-	TGTGCCAGCAGCTTAGAGAACACTGAAGCTTTCTTT	CASSLENTEAFF
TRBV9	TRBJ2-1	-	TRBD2	TGTGCCAGCAGCGTCAGCGGGGGTCTCAATGAGCAGTTCTTC	CASSVSGGLNEQFF
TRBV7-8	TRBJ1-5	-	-	TGTGCCAGCAGCTTACAGGGGTATAGCAATCAGCCCCAGCATTTT	CASSLQGYSNQPQHF
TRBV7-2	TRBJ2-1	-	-	TGTGCCAGCAGCTCCGGGAATTACAATGAGCAGTTCTTC	CASSSGNYNEQFF
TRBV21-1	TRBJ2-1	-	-	TGTGCCAGCAGCAAAATACTAGGTGACGAGCAGTTCTTC	CASSKILGDEQFF
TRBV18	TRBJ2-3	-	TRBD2	TGTGCCAGCTCACCACCGCTAGCGGGGAGTCGGGCGCAGTATTTT	CASSPPLAGSRAQYF
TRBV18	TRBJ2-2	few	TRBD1	TGTGCCAGCTCACCTCCTCCACAGGGGGTAGGGCCCGGGGAGCTGTTTTTT	CASSPPPQGVGPGELFF
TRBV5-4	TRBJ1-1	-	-	TGTGCCAGCAGCTTGGCCTCTGGGCGTGAAGCTTTCTTT	CASSLASGREAFF
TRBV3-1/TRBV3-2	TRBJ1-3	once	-	TGTGCCAGCAGCCAAGGCGGGAGCTCTGGAAACACCATATATTTT	CASSQGGSSGNTIYF
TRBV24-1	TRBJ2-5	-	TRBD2	TGTGCCACCAGTGATCGTGCGGGGGGGCCGGTGGAGACCCAGTACTTC	CATSDRAGGPVETQYF
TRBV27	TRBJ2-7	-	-	TGTGCCAGCAGTTCCCATGGGGTTTACTACGAGCAGTACTTC	CASSSHGVYYEQYF
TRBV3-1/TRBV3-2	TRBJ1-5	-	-	TGTGCCAGCAGCCAAGCCCCCGGGTCTAGCAATCAGCCCCAGCATTTT	CASSQAPGSSNQPQHF
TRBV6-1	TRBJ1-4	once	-	TGTGCCAGCAGTGATATCCGCCAAAAACTGTTTTTT	CASSDIRQKLFF
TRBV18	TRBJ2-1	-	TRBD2	TGTGCCAGCCTTTCCCGGACTAGCGGGCAATACAATGAGCAGTTCTTC	CASLSRTSGQYNEQFF
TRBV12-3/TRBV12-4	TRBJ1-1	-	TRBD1	TGTGCCAGCATCACAACAGGGGGCACTGAAGCTTTCTTT	CASITTGGTEAFF
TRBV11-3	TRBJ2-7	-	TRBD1	TGTGCCAGCAGCTTTCTTTCCGGGACAGTAGCCTACGAGCAGTACTTC	CASSFLSGTVAYEQYF
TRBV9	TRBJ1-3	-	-	TGTGCCAGCAGCTCTAGCTCTGGAAACACCATATATTTT	CASSSSSGNTIYF
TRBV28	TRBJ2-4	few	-	TGTGCCAGCAGTCTGAGAGGGTTCCGCATTCAGTACTTC	CASSLRGFRIQYF
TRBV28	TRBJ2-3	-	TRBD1	TGTGCCAGCAGTAGACAGGGTGCAGATACGCAGTATTTT	CASSRQGADTQYF
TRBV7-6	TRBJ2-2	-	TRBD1	TGTGCCAGCAGCTCCTCGGGACAGGGTGCCACCGGGGAGCTGTTTTTT	CASSSSGQGATGELFF
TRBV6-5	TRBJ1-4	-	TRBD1	TGTGCCAGCAAGACAGGGTCCACTAATGAAAAACTGTTTTTT	CASKTGSTNEKLFF
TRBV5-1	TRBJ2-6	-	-	TGCGCCAGCAGCTTGGAGGGGGAATCCGGGGCCAACGTCCTGACTTTC	CASSLEGESGANVLTF
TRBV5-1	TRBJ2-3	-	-	TGCGCCAGCAGCCTCCTTCCCAACACAGATACGCAGTATTTT	CASSLLPNTDTQYF
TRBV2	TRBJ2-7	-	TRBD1	TGTGCCAGCGGCGGGACAGGGATTACCGAGCAGTACTTC	CASGGTGITEQYF
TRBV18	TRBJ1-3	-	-	TGTGCCAGCTCACCAGCAGGAGGAAACACCATATATTTT	CASSPAGGNTIYF
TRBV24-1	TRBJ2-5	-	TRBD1	TGTGCCACCAGTGACCCAGGACAGGGTGAGACCCAGTACTTC	CATSDPGQGETQYF
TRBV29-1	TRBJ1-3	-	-	TGCAGCGTTCTCGGACAAGGTGGAAACACCATATATTTT	CSVLGQGGNTIYF
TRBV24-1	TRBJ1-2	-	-	TGTGCCACCAGTGTCAAAGGGTTGAGCTATGGCTACACCTTC	CATSVKGLSYGYTF
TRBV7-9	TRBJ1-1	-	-	TGTGCCAGCAGCTTAACGGGTAGGGTTTTAGGCACTGAAGCTTTCTTT	CASSLTGRVLGTEAFF
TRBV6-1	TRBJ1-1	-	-	TGTGCCAGCAGTGAAGGTAGGCTGAACACTGAAGCTTTCTTT	CASSEGRLNTEAFF
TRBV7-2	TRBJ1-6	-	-	TGTGCCAGCAGCATAAATATGGGGTATAATTCACCCCTCCACTTT	CASSINMGYNSPLHF
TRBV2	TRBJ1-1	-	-	TGTGCCAGCAGCCGACAGGCCCTGGGGACTGAAGCTTTCTTT	CASSRQALGTEAFF
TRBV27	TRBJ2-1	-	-	TGTGCCAGCAGTACTGAGTTCTACAATGAGCAGTTCTTC	CASSTEFYNEQFF
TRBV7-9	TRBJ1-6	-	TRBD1	TGTGCCAGCAGCTCAACAGGACAGGGTTTATCACCCCTCCACTTT	CASSSTGQGLSPLHF
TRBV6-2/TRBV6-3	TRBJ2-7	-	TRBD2	TGTGCCAGCAGTTACTCGGCCAGCGGGAGGGCCTACGAGCAGTACTTC	CASSYSASGRAYEQYF
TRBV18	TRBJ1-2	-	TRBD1	TGTGCCAGCTCACCAGGACAGGGAGTGGTTGGCTACACCTTC	CASSPGQGVVGYTF